This T cell receptor (beta chain) was captured in a study of vaccination and CD4 T cells after COVID-19. The germline CDR1 and CDR2 sequences are MNHNS and SASEGT. J gave up 1 base and V 6 bases, and 4 bases lay outside the gene matches. This CDR3 spans 15 amino acids. The treatment is: roughly 10-day PBMC culture with coronavirus spike peptide pools or control peptides (ViraFEST assay). Sequencing of DNA taken from cultured CD4+ T cells relied on the Oncomine TCR Beta short-read assay. CD4+ T cells were cultured, and genomic DNA was extracted from them. TCRdb re-called the PCR reads through MiXCR, storing one row per CDR3 protein. The data show 9,000 to 15,000 distinct CDR3 sequences, with about 56% seen just once and about 15% held by the top ten. In its sample, this clonotype was seen once. The antigen is unknown.

The rearrangement uses TRBV6-1 and TRBJ1-5; 9 positions match TRBD1. Sequencing was performed on CD4+ T cells from blood, cultured in vitro. The TCR sequence derives from a human donor who had recovered from COVID-19. The DNA of the CDR3 is TGTGCCAGCAGCTATGGACAGGGGAGCAATCAGCCCCAGCATTTT. Encoded protein: CASSYGQGSNQPQHF.